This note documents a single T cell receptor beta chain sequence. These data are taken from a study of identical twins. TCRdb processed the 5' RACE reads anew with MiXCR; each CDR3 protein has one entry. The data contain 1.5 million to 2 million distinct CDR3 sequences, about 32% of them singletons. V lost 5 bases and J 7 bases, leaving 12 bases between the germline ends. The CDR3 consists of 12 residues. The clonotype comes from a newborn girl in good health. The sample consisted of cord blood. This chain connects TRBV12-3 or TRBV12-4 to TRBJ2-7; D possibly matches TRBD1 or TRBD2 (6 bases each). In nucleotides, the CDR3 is TGTGCCAGCAGTAAAGGGGGGCCGGAGCAGTACTTC. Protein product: CASSKGGPEQYF.